These T cell receptor beta chains were read from a single sample in a study of blood T cells in healthy people across ages. Using its own MiXCR run on the 5' RACE reads, TCRdb lists one record per CDR3 protein. The table shows approximately 670,000 distinct CDR3 sequences, with roughly two fifths occurring only once. Material for sequencing was blood. Every receptor here comes from an elderly man in good health. CDR3s include the opening cysteine and the closing phenylalanine or tryptophan.

V gene: TRBV6-6
J gene: TRBJ2-7
CDR3 protein: CASSSRQSYEQYF

V gene: TRBV5-6
J gene: NA
CDR3 protein: CASSLRTAYNEQYF

V gene: TRBV4-1
J gene: TRBJ1-2
CDR3 protein: CASSRADRNYGYTF

V gene: TRBV4-1
J gene: TRBJ2-7
CDR3 protein: CASSQVGRGGYEQYF

V gene: TRBV7-9
J gene: TRBJ2-1
CDR3 protein: CASSVSGGSYNEQFF

V gene: TRBV6-1
J gene: TRBJ2-7
CDR3 protein: CASSDFSGRASYEQYF

V gene: TRBV7-9
J gene: TRBJ2-1
CDR3 protein: CASSLVSVGAGLNEQFF

V gene: TRBV20-1
J gene: TRBJ2-7
CDR3 protein: CSARDRGNDEQYF

V gene: TRBV5-4
J gene: TRBJ2-1
CDR3 protein: CASSLWTSGRNGEQFF

V gene: TRBV20-1
J gene: NA
CDR3 protein: CSARGVYEQYF

V gene: TRBV3-1
J gene: TRBJ2-7
CDR3 protein: CANSQVGYEQYF

V gene: TRBV29-1
J gene: TRBJ2-3
CDR3 protein: CSVGVGAPDTQYF

V gene: TRBV5-1
J gene: TRBJ2-5
CDR3 protein: CASSAQTSPGETQYF

V gene: TRBV10-3
J gene: TRBJ2-7
CDR3 protein: CAISTGSYEQYF

V gene: TRBV6-6
J gene: TRBJ2-7
CDR3 protein: CASSLTTGQYF

V gene: TRBV12-3/TRBV12-4
J gene: NA
CDR3 protein: CASSLQVHEQYF